This T cell receptor beta chain was obtained from a study of T-cell memory formation after mild COVID-19. For the study at large: Largely donor-specific TCR clusters were found.

Study conclusions and caveats: Clones that contracted clustered mainly in CM and EM if CD4+ and in EMRA if CD8+. Whereas later expanders leaned CD4+, clones contracting day 15 to 85 showed a balanced CD4/CD8 makeup.

In its sample, this clonotype was seen a few times. Its cognate antigen is unknown. cDNA libraries for TCR alpha and TCR beta, carrying sample barcodes and UMIs, came from 5'RACE with constant-segment primers. TCRdb fed the 5' RACE reads into MiXCR, producing one record per CDR3 protein. The table lists about 410,000 distinct CDR3 sequences, 15% to 20% of them singletons. This CDR3 is built from 13 residues. V dropped 7 bases and J dropped 0 bases, with 10 bases sitting between them. In germline, CDR1 is DFQATT, CDR2 SNEGSKA (reference sequence). Sequenced material: PBMCs or a T cell subset sorted from them (not recorded which). V gene TRBV20-1 combines with J gene TRBJ2-4, with D unclear. The clonotype originates from a man aged 18 to 29 who had mild COVID-19 (a few samples of this study predate the infection). Cell type and time point are not known. CDR3 protein: CSVSGLAKNIQYF. The CDR3 bases are TGCAGTGTCTCCGGGCTAGCCAAAAACATTCAGTACTTC.